One sample yielded the 21 T cell receptor beta chains listed below, sequenced in a study of a mutant IDH1 vaccine in newly diagnosed glioma. Regarding time point: week 47, end of study. Every vaccine dose comprised 300 ug of mutant IDH1 20-mer peptide plus topical imiquimod. This table comes from immunoSEQ multiplex PCR, and its TCRdb copy is limited to in-frame clones, with some not included. The sample contains 58,000 or so clones, 75% to 90% of which appear only once. These receptors lack a known antigen. Sequencing was performed on PBMCs, taken from a glioma patient whose treatment included an IDH1 peptide vaccine. These receptors were taken from a woman aged 50 to 65 with glioma.

The V call is TRBV19, the J call TRBJ2-7; 9 positions agree with TRBD1. The J segment lost 3 bases and the V segment lost 1 base, leaving 13 bases of the junction unmatched. Germline assignment: CDR1 LNHDA and CDR2 SQIVND (reference sequence). The CDR3 is 18 amino acids. In nucleotides, the CDR3 is TGTGCCAGTAGTATAGGGGGGACAGGGCGCAGGGTCCGCTACGAGCAGTACTTC. Translation gives CASSIGGTGRRVRYEQYF.

This clone was observed a few times. J is TRBJ1-1 and V is TRBV11-2; D is ambiguous. The CDR3 consists of 12 residues. Trimming left V 1 base short and J 4 bases short, with 4 bases between. Germline CDR1 and CDR2: SGHAT and FQNNGV. CDR3 in DNA: TGTGCCAGCAGCTTAGGGGTCACTGAAGCTTTCTTT. Translated: CASSLGVTEAFF.

V is TRBV4-2 and J is TRBJ1-6; the match to TRBD1 covers 7 bases. V was pared by 0 bases and J by 4 bases, with 0 bases of the junction left unmatched. Germline V gene sequence: CDR1 LGHNA, CDR2 YNFKEQ. CDR3 length equals 15 residues. DNA for the CDR3: TGTGCCAGCAGCCAAGACAGGGGGTATAATTCACCCCTCCACTTT. Translation: CASSQDRGYNSPLHF.

The chain combines TRBV5-1 with TRBJ2-3, with 12 bases fitting TRBD1. Trimming cost V 0 bases and J 3 bases; bases outside gene matches: 14. The CDR3 is 20 residues long. The germline V gene has CDR1 SGHRS and CDR2 YFSETQ. CDR3 DNA sequence: TGCGCCAGCAGCTTGGGCGGGGGGCCGGGACAGGGGGCCAGGACAGATACGCAGTATTTT. This sequence encodes CASSLGGGPGQGARTDTQYF.

This rearrangement joins TRBV6-6 to TRBJ2-5, with 7 bases that match TRBD1. The trim removed 4 bases at V and 1 base at J, leaving 3 bases unmatched. From germline, CDR1 is MNHNY and CDR2 SVGAGI (reference sequence). This CDR3 has 14 residues. In nucleotides, the CDR3 is TGTGCCAGCAGTTCCGGGACAGCCCAAGAGACCCAGTACTTC. It specifies CASSSGTAQETQYF.

The chain combines TRBV4-3 with TRBJ2-3; weak D call: TRBD1 (6 bases). CDR3 length equals 14 residues. V lost 1 base and J 11 bases, leaving 16 bases between the germline ends. Germline V gene sequence: CDR1 LGHNA, CDR2 YSLEER. CDR3 region: CASSQGPYGTRQYF. DNA of the CDR3: TGCGCCAGCAGCCAAGGACCCTATGGGACAAGGCAGTATTTT.

V gene TRBV18 combines with J gene TRBJ2-5; tentative D call: TRBD1 (6 bases). Trimming took 6 bases from V and 2 from J, leaving 10 bases between them. CDR1 is KGHSH and CDR2 is LQKENI in the germline V gene. The CDR3 is made up of 13 amino acids. In nucleotides, the CDR3 is TGTGCCAGCTCCCGCGGACAGCAAGAGACCCAGTACTTC. It encodes CASSRGQQETQYF. Variable domain in full (rest from reference TRBV18 and TRBJ2-5): NAGVMQNPRHLVRRRGQEARLRCSPMKGHSHVYWYRQLPEEGLKFMVYLQKENIIDESGMPKERFSAEFPKEGPSILRIQQVVRGDSAAYFCASSRGQQETQYFGPGTRLLVL.

This sequence joins TRBV9 and TRBJ1-3; D remains unclear. This CDR3 contains 14 residues. V was clipped by 4 bases and J by 0 bases, with 8 bases between them. CDR1 is SGDLS, CDR2 YYNGEE, per germline. The CDR3 DNA sequence: TGTGCCAGCAGCCTAGAAGACTCTGGAAACACCATATATTTT. Amino acids: CASSLEDSGNTIYF.

This clone was detected only once. The gene calls are TRBV4-2 and TRBJ1-1, with D uncertain. Germline V gives CDR1 LGHNA, CDR2 YNFKEQ. The CDR3 loop spans 15 amino acids. Trimming took 0 bases from V and 1 from J, leaving 9 bases between them. The CDR3 coding sequence is TGTGCCAGCAGCCAAGAACGAAATCCGAACACTGAAGCTTTCTTT. It translates to CASSQERNPNTEAFF.

The rearrangement links TRBV25-1 to TRBJ2-2; D may match TRBD1 or TRBD2 (5 bases each). Germline V gene data show CDR1 as MGHDK and CDR2 as SYGVNS. The CDR3 totals 15 residues. The germline V and J ends were trimmed by 3 bases and 6 bases, with 14 bases remaining between them. CDR3 sequence (DNA): TGTGCCAGCAGTGAGAGGGGTTTAAATTCCGGGGAGCTGTTTTTT. This translates into CASSERGLNSGELFF.

The chain couples TRBV27 to TRBJ2-3, with 10 bases matching TRBD1. Germline V gene lookup returns CDR1 MNHEY and CDR2 SMNVEV (reference sequence). The J segment lost 8 bases and the V segment lost 5 bases, leaving 16 bases of the junction unmatched. This CDR3 comprises 17 residues. The CDR3 sequence: CASSRGTGATTTITQYF. The CDR3 DNA reads as TGTGCCAGCAGTAGGGGGACAGGGGCCACTACAACCATTACGCAGTATTTT.

The chain has TRBV10-3 and TRBJ2-5, with 12 bases identical to TRBD1. The CDR3 is made up of 15 amino acids. The V segment lost 4 bases and the J segment 4 bases; nucleotides outside the gene matches: 4. Germline lookup yields CDR1 ENHRY and CDR2 SYGVKD. The CDR3 bases are TGTGCCATCAGTGTGGGACAGGGGGCCCGAGAGACCCAGTACTTC. Translating it yields CAISVGQGARETQYF.

V gene TRBV2 combines with J gene TRBJ1-2; tentatively, D is TRBD1 (5 bases). V was shortened by 6 bases and J by 4 bases, with 27 bases between the two germline ends. The CDR3 is 18 amino acids. The germline CDR1 and CDR2 sequences are SNHLY and FYNNEI. CDR3 DNA sequence: TGTGCCAGCAGAAAGGAGGCAGTCGGGGGGGGTAGTATCTATGGCTACACCTTC. It specifies CASRKEAVGGGSIYGYTF.

This chain links TRBV4-3 with TRBJ1-2; D unresolved. The V and J ends lost 0 bases and 7 bases respectively, with 12 bases between them. The germline V gene encodes CDR1 LGHNA and CDR2 YSLEER. This CDR3 is built from 14 residues. CDR3 sequence: CASSQDASGGGYTF. DNA of the CDR3: TGCGCCAGCAGCCAAGATGCCTCAGGTGGTGGCTACACCTTC.

The V call is TRBV4-1, the J call TRBJ2-3; D is unresolved. The V end lost 1 base, the J end lost 7 bases, and 12 bases lay between the germline ends. This CDR3 is 14 amino acids long. The germline CDR1 and CDR2 sequences are MGHRA and YSYEKL. The CDR3 sequence: CASSQGTTPHTQYF. CDR3 nucleotides: TGCGCCAGCAGCCAAGGGACGACCCCGCATACGCAGTATTTT.

There are a few counts of this clone. The genes are TRBV19 and TRBJ2-7; D is perhaps TRBD1 (5 bases). Germline CDR1 and CDR2: LNHDA and SQIVND (reference sequence). The CDR3 contains 14 residues. V was trimmed by 4 bases and J by 9 bases, leaving 19 bases between them. This CDR3 is CASSRSQGYDRQYF. The CDR3 nucleotides are TGTGCCAGTAGTAGAAGTCAGGGTTATGATAGGCAGTACTTC.

The chain has TRBV10-3 and TRBJ2-7; no clear D gene. Germline CDR1 reads ENHRY; CDR2 reads SYGVKD. Trimming removed 2 bases at V and 5 bases at J, with 13 bases between. The CDR3 spans 14 residues. In nucleotides, the CDR3 is TGTGCCATCAGTGAGGGGTACACTAATAACGAGCAGTACTTC. This encodes CAISEGYTNNEQYF.

The chain couples TRBV4-1 to TRBJ1-2; 10 positions agree with TRBD1. Unmatched junction bases numbered 4, after V lost 1 base and J lost 8 bases. The CDR3 is 14 residues long. CDR1 is MGHRA, CDR2 YSYEKL, per germline. The CDR3 DNA follows: TGCGCCAGCAGCCAAGGACAGGGGGCAGAGGGCTACACCTTC. Its protein product is CASSQGQGAEGYTF.

The table lists this clone with a count of one. The chain uses TRBV19 and TRBJ1-4; weak D call: TRBD1 (6 bases). The CDR3 loop spans 15 amino acids. The V end lost 5 bases, the J end lost 8 bases, and 18 bases lay between the germline ends. Germline V CDR1 and CDR2: LNHDA, SQIVND (reference sequence). The CDR3 coding sequence is TGTGCCAGTAGTTCGCGGGGGGGCCTGGAAGAAAAACTGTTTTTT. Translated, it gives CASSSRGGLEEKLFF.

The chain links TRBV6-5 to TRBJ2-7; possible D gene TRBD1, 6 bases. The CDR3 runs 11 residues. The V gene lost 6 bases and the J gene lost 7 bases, with 10 bases spanning the gap. Looked up from germline, CDR1 is MNHEY and CDR2 is SVGAGI. The CDR3 DNA reads TGTGCCAGCAGATCCACAGGGGAGCAGTACTTC. Its translation: CASRSTGEQYF.

CDR3 sequence: CASSPPRGVDGYTF. The CDR3, as DNA: TGTGCCAGCAGCCCACCCAGGGGGGTTGATGGCTACACCTTC. This chain connects TRBV13 to TRBJ1-2; TRBD1 matches 7 bases. The V and J ends lost 5 bases and 6 bases, in that order; junction bases with no gene match: 9. CDR3 length equals 14 residues. Germline V CDR1 and CDR2: PRHDT, FYEKMQ (reference sequence).